This TCR beta chain was profiled in a study of radiation and T cells in renal cell carcinoma. The CDR3 is 14 amino acids. In germline, CDR1 is MNHNS, CDR2 SASEGT. The V gene lost 1 base and the J gene lost 4 bases, with 10 bases spanning the gap. Assay used: immunoSEQ multiplex PCR; TCRdb lists only in-frame clones, some missing. The sample contains 150,000 or so clones, approximately 90% of which appear only once. Noted time point: baseline pretreatment blood. Treatment in this sample: 15 Gy SBRT to primary tumor, nephrectomy 4 weeks later. The chain employs TRBV6-1 and TRBJ2-5; TRBD1 or TRBD2 may be the D gene (5 bases each). This specimen was blood, taken from a patient whose treatment included radiotherapy and nephrectomy. The TCR originated in an older woman with renal cell carcinoma. The CDR3, as DNA: TGTGCCAGCAGTGAAGTAAAGAGGGGAGAGACCCAGTACTTC. Translation: CASSEVKRGETQYF.